The 22 T cell receptor beta chains listed next were all sequenced from one sample in a study of CD8+CD57+ T cells in acquired aplastic anemia. CDR3 and TCR beta VDJ profiling relied on a genomic DNA template. TCRdb re-analysed the reads in MiXCR, keeping a single row per CDR3 protein. The sample contains about 220,000 distinct CDR3 sequences, 30% to 40% of which appear only once. Material for sequencing was sorted CD4+, CD8+, or CD8+CD57+ T cells (not recorded which) from PBMCs. These receptors came from a human donor in good health, serving as a control.

V gene TRBV5-1 combines with J gene TRBJ2-3; 10 bases fit TRBD2. The CDR3 length is 17 residues. Germline CDR1 reads SGHRS; CDR2 reads YFSETQ. V was pared by 0 bases and J by 0 bases, with 4 bases of the junction left unmatched. CDR3 nucleotide sequence: TGCGCCAGCAGCTTGGAGGCTAGCGGGGGTAGCACAGATACGCAGTATTTT. Protein: CASSLEASGGSTDTQYF. Based on the CDR3 plus reference TRBV5-1 and TRBJ2-3, the full variable domain is KAGVTQTPRYLIKTRGQQVTLSCSPISGHRSVSWYQQTPGQGLQFLFEYFSETQRNKGNFPGRFSGRQFSNSRSEMNVSTLELGDSALYLCASSLEASGGSTDTQYFGPGTRLTVL.

In this sample, this clonotype turned up many times. V and J are TRBV7-2 and TRBJ2-5, with TRBD2 matching 13 bases. CDR3 length equals 17 residues. Germline V gives CDR1 SGHTA, CDR2 FQGNSA. V shed 4 bases, J shed 2 bases, and the junction held 7 bases outside the gene matches. The CDR3 DNA reads TGTGCCAGCAGCTCTCGGACTAGCGGGAGCCGACAAGAGACCCAGTACTTC. Translated, it gives CASSSRTSGSRQETQYF.

With respect to this clonotype: The missing conserved phenylalanine or tryptophan at the end of this CDR3 makes a read error likely. The chain links TRBV20-1 to TRBJ1-1; D call uncertain. This CDR3 is 12 amino acids long. CDR1 DFQATT and CDR2 SNEGSKA come from the germline V gene (reference sequence). CDR3 loop: CGARYWNTEAFS. For the CDR3, the DNA is TGCGGTGCTAGGTACTGGAACACTGAAGCTTTCTCT.

This clonotype was detected ten times or more. This chain connects TRBV29-1 to TRBJ1-2; possible D gene TRBD1, 6 bases. This CDR3 spans 14 amino acids. Trimming took 0 bases from V and 3 from J, leaving 11 bases between them. Germline V lookup: CDR1 SQVTM, CDR2 ANQGSEA. CDR3: CSVEDNRQDYGYTF. CDR3 DNA sequence: TGCAGCGTTGAAGATAATAGACAGGACTATGGCTACACCTTC.

In DNA, the CDR3 is TGTGCCAGCAGCTTAATCCTGCCTAGCGGGGGAACTAGCACAGATACGCAGTATTTT. The encoded protein is CASSLILPSGGTSTDTQYF. The chain employs TRBV7-3 and TRBJ2-3, with 10 nucleotides matching TRBD2. The germline V gene has CDR1 SGHTA and CDR2 FQGTGA. This CDR3 contains 19 residues. V dropped 1 base and J dropped 0; count of bases not matched to a gene: 10. Full variable domain (remainder filled in from reference TRBV7-3 and TRBJ2-3): GAGVSQTPSNKVTEKGKYVELRCDPISGHTALYWYRQSLGQGPEFLIYFQGTGAADDSGLPNDRFFAVRPEGSVSTLKIQRTERGDSAVYLCASSLILPSGGTSTDTQYFGPGTRLTVL.

V is TRBV20-1 and J is TRBJ1-4; D uncertain. V was trimmed by 4 bases and J by 4 bases, leaving 4 bases between them. Germline assignment: CDR1 DFQATT and CDR2 SNEGSKA (reference sequence). The CDR3 loop spans 11 amino acids. The CDR3 sequence: CSAIINEKLFF. In nucleotides, the CDR3 is TGCAGTGCTATAATTAATGAAAAACTGTTTTTT.

This chain links TRBV7-2 with TRBJ1-6; D remains ambiguous. Germline values: CDR1 SGHTA, CDR2 FQGNSA. CDR3 length: 14 residues. V lost 4 bases and J 2 bases, leaving 6 bases between the germline ends. CDR3 coding DNA: TGTGCCAGCAGCTCCTGGGCCTATAATTCACCCCTCCACTTT. Protein: CASSSWAYNSPLHF.

Ten or more counts support this clonotype. The V call is TRBV7-9, the J call TRBJ1-2, with no clear D. Between the trimmed V and J ends, which lost 1 base and 9 bases, there was a span of 12 bases. The germline V gene encodes CDR1 SEHNR and CDR2 FQNEAQ (reference sequence). The CDR3 spans 13 residues. The DNA for the CDR3 is TGTGCCAGCAGCTTAGGTGGAGGGAGCCGCTACACCTTC. Amino acid sequence: CASSLGGGSRYTF. Using reference TRBV7-9 and TRBJ1-2 for the parts outside the CDR3, the full variable domain is DTGVSQNPRHKITKRGQNVTFRCDPISEHNRLYWYRQTLGQGPEFLTYFQNEAQLEKSRLLSDRFSAERPKGSFSTLEIQRTEQGDSAMYLCASSLGGGSRYTFGSGTRLTVV.

V and J are TRBV7-8 and TRBJ2-6, with D possibly TRBD1 on 6 matching bases. CDR3 length: 13 amino acids. The V and J ends lost 4 bases and 10 bases respectively, with 11 bases between them. Germline V gene sequence: CDR1 SGHVS, CDR2 FQNEAQ. DNA of the CDR3: TGTGCCAGCAGCTCCCCCAGGGGTAACGTCCTGACTTTC. This codes for CASSSPRGNVLTF.

This clonotype was seen only a few times. The V gene is TRBV6-1, the J gene TRBJ1-1, with D possibly TRBD1 on 5 matching bases. The CDR3 has 13 amino acids. The V gene lost 8 bases and the J gene lost 10 bases, with 20 bases spanning the gap. Germline CDR1 is MNHNS and CDR2 is SASEGT. CDR3 bases: TGTGCCAGCGACAGCCGGGAGCCAATTGGAGCTTTCTTT. The encoded protein is CASDSREPIGAFF.

Ten or more counts support this clonotype. The chain carries TRBV2 and TRBJ2-6; no clear D gene. The V gene lost 7 bases and the J gene lost 0 bases, with 10 bases spanning the gap. The CDR3 has 15 residues. Germline V gene data show CDR1 as SNHLY and CDR2 as FYNNEI. The CDR3 coding sequence is TGTGCCAGCACCCTGTCGATCTCTGGGGCCAACGTCCTGACTTTC. Protein: CASTLSISGANVLTF. The full variable domain, with the rest looked up from reference TRBV2 and TRBJ2-6, is EPEVTQTPSHQVTQMGQEVILRCVPISNHLYFYWYRQILGQKVEFLVSFYNNEISEKSEIFDDQFSVERPDGSNFTLKIRSTKLEDSAMYFCASTLSISGANVLTFGAGSRLTVL.

This clonotype was detected a few times. V usage is TRBV3-1 and J usage is TRBJ2-7; 13 bases map to TRBD2. V lost 4 bases to trimming and J lost 6 bases; unmatched junction nucleotides: 9. The V gene's germline CDR1 is LGHDT and CDR2 YNNKEL (reference sequence). This CDR3 is built from 16 residues. CDR3 nucleotide sequence: TGTGCCAGCAGCCCTCAATGGACTAGCGGGGGTGGCGAGCAGTACTTC. Amino acids: CASSPQWTSGGGEQYF.

The sample holds a few counts of this clonotype. The chain couples TRBV5-5 to TRBJ2-2; D may be TRBD1 (6 bases). Trimming removed 1 base at V and 5 bases at J, with 12 bases between. Germline CDR1 and CDR2: SGHKS and YYEKEE (reference sequence). The CDR3 runs to 15 residues. This CDR3 reads CASSLHRVGTGELFF. CDR3 bases: TGTGCCAGCAGCTTGCACAGGGTCGGGACCGGGGAGCTGTTTTTT.

A few counts support this clonotype. This chain uses TRBV7-3 with TRBJ2-2; TRBD1 matches at 8 bases. Germline CDR1 is SGHTA and CDR2 is FQGTGA. The CDR3 is made up of 15 amino acids. J was trimmed by 4 bases and V by 7 bases; bases with no gene match: 8. Here the CDR3 DNA reads TGTGCCAGCAACCCAGGGGGCAGAACCACCGGGGAGCTGTTTTTT. Its translation: CASNPGGRTTGELFF. Based on the CDR3 plus reference TRBV7-3 and TRBJ2-2, the full variable domain is GAGVSQTPSNKVTEKGKYVELRCDPISGHTALYWYRQSLGQGPEFLIYFQGTGAADDSGLPNDRFFAVRPEGSVSTLKIQRTERGDSAVYLCASNPGGRTTGELFFGEGSRLTVL.

The chain employs TRBV2 and TRBJ2-2; D assignment may be TRBD1 or TRBD2 (5 bases each). Germline CDR1 and CDR2: SNHLY and FYNNEI. This CDR3 spans 14 amino acids. The V gene lost 6 bases and the J gene lost 6 bases, with 14 bases spanning the gap. The CDR3 reads CASREAGRAGELFF. The CDR3 DNA reads TGTGCCAGCAGAGAGGCAGGGAGAGCCGGGGAGCTGTTTTTT.

Of note for this clonotype: This may come from a read error, since a much larger clone is one base off. The genes are TRBV12-3 or TRBV12-4 and TRBJ2-7, with no clear D. The CDR3 is 14 residues long. The V gene lost 5 bases and the J gene lost 7 bases, with 18 bases spanning the gap. CDR3 sequence (DNA): TGTGCCAGCAGTCTCTCCCCGGCCCTAACGGAGCAGTACTTC. Residues: CASSLSPALTEQYF.

The chain links TRBV20-1 to TRBJ2-1; tentatively, D is TRBD1 or TRBD2 (5 bases each). V lost 5 bases to trimming and J lost 11 bases, with 13 bases between them. The CDR3 runs 11 residues. Germline V gene data show CDR1 as DFQATT and CDR2 as SNEGSKA (reference sequence). The CDR3 loop reads CSAPFGAQQFF. The CDR3 coding sequence is TGCAGTGCTCCTTTCGGGGCCCAGCAGTTCTTC.

The gene calls are TRBV27 and TRBJ1-4, with 12 bases lining up with TRBD1. The CDR3 consists of 16 residues. The germline V gene encodes CDR1 MNHEY and CDR2 SMNVEV (reference sequence). V shed 5 bases, J shed 6 bases, and the junction held 7 bases outside the gene matches. The CDR3 here is CASSPRDRGRHEKLFF. The CDR3 DNA is TGTGCCAGCAGTCCACGGGACAGGGGGCGACATGAAAAACTGTTTTTT.

This clonotype was seen at least ten times. CDR3 loop: CATRTSGRDEHEQYF. CDR3 DNA sequence: TGTGCCACCAGGACTAGCGGGAGGGATGAGCACGAGCAGTACTTC. The chain joins TRBV19 to TRBJ2-7; 15 nucleotides line up with TRBD2. This CDR3 spans 15 amino acids. J lost 5 bases, V lost 10 bases, and 9 bases had no gene match. The V gene's germline CDR1 is LNHDA and CDR2 SQIVND (reference sequence).

In its sample, this clonotype was seen many times. The chain has TRBV2 and TRBJ1-1; possible D gene TRBD1, 6 bases. Germline assignment: CDR1 SNHLY and CDR2 FYNNEI. Trimming removed 4 bases at V and 1 base at J, with 13 bases between. This CDR3 contains 15 residues. The CDR3 bases are TGTGCCAGCAGTGGGGTGGGGGGGGCGAACACTGAAGCTTTCTTT. Encoded protein: CASSGVGGANTEAFF.

The table lists this clonotype with many counts. V and J are TRBV5-1 and TRBJ2-3; the D gene is possibly TRBD1 (6 bases). The length of the CDR3 is 17 residues. V lost 1 base and J lost 1, with 16 bases in between. Germline V gene sequence: CDR1 SGHRS, CDR2 YFSETQ. In DNA, the CDR3 is TGCGCCAGCAGCTTGAATGCGGTACAGGGAGGCACAGATACGCAGTATTTT. This translates into CASSLNAVQGGTDTQYF.

This clonotype was seen at least ten times. CDR3 loop: CAGNREGNSPLHF. The CDR3 DNA reads TGTGCCGGGAACAGGGAGGGTAATTCACCCCTCCACTTT. The J gene is TRBJ1-6, the V gene TRBV28; perhaps TRBD1 as D (6 bases). V lost 11 bases and J 6 bases, leaving 14 bases between the germline ends. The CDR3 contains 13 residues. Germline V CDR1 and CDR2: MDHEN, SYDVKM.